This T cell receptor beta chain was recorded in a study of blood T cells in healthy people across ages. Study-wide context: About one barcoded beta molecule per two T cells came from capture by template switching. Study findings and constraints: Not knowing donor CMV status may have confounded expanded clonotype changes.

A second PCR of 7 to 11 cycles used a sample-barcoded 5' primer and a J-beta primer mix. TCRdb passed the 5' RACE reads through MiXCR, listing each CDR3 protein once. This sample has more than 650,000 distinct CDR3 sequences, with under 30% found just once. The germline V gene has CDR1 MDHEN and CDR2 SYDVKM. CDR3 size: 17 residues. V gave up 6 bases and J gave up 6 bases; unmatched junction bases: 17. As concerns this clonotype: Its antigen remains unknown.

A further study also used this sample, focusing on T cells of mothers and their children.

Sequenced: blood. This receptor was obtained from a boy aged 10-17 years in good health. The gene calls are TRBV28 and TRBJ1-5; 7 bases line up with TRBD1. The CDR3 sequence: CASRGGQRYLLRQPQHF. The CDR3, as DNA: TGTGCCAGCAGAGGGGGACAGAGATATCTATTGCGTCAGCCCCAGCATTTT.